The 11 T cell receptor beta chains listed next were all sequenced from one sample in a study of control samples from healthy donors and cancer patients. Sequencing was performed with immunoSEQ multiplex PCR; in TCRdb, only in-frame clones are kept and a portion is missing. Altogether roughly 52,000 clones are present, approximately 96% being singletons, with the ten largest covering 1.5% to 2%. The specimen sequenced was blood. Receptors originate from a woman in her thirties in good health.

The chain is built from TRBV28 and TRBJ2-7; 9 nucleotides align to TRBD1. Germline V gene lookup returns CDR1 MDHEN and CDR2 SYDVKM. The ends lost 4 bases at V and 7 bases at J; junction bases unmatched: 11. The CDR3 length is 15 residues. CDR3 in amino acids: CASSWSSTGGGEQYF. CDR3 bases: TGTGCCAGCAGTTGGTCGTCGACAGGGGGTGGAGAGCAGTACTTC.

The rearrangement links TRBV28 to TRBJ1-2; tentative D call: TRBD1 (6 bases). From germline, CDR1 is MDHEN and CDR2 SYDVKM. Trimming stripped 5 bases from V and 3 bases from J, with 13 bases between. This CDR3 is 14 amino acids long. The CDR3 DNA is TGTGCCAGCAGTCCACAGGGAGTTCACTATGGCTACACCTTC. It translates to CASSPQGVHYGYTF.

The DNA of the CDR3 is TGTGCCAGCAGCCAAGAACTCGACAGGGGAAGGCAGCCCCAGCATTTT. Amino acid sequence: CASSQELDRGRQPQHF. The chain carries TRBV4-2 and TRBJ1-5; 8 nucleotides match TRBD1. The germline CDR1 and CDR2 sequences are LGHNA and YNFKEQ. Trimming took 0 bases from V and 7 from J; bases not matched to a gene: 8. This CDR3 is built from 16 residues.

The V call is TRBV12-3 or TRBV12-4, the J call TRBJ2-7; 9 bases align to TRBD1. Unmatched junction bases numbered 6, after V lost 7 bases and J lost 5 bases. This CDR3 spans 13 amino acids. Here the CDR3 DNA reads TGTGCCAGCACCAAACAGGGGGCCCACGAGCAGTACTTC. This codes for CASTKQGAHEQYF.

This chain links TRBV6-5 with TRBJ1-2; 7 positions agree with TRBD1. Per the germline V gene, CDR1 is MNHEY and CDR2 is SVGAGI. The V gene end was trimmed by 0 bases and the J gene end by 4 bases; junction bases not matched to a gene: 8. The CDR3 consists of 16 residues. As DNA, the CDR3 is TGTGCCAGCAGTTACTCGTGGAAGGGGGCTGGCTATGGCTACACCTTC. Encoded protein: CASSYSWKGAGYGYTF.

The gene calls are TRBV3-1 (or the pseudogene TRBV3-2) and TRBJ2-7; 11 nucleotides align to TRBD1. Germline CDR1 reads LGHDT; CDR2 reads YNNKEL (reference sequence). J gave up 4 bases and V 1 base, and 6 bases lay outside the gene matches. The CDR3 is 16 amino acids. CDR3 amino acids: CASSQGGQGGMYEQYF. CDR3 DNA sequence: TGTGCCAGCAGCCAAGGGGGACAGGGGGGGATGTACGAGCAGTACTTC.

CDR3 sequence reads: CASSQDENKIGELFF. CDR3 nucleotide sequence: TGTGCCAGCAGCCAAGACGAAAACAAGATCGGGGAGCTGTTTTTT. The rearrangement joins TRBV14 to TRBJ2-2, with D unclear. CDR1 SGHDN and CDR2 FVKESK come from the germline V gene. V was trimmed by 0 bases and J by 7 bases, leaving 12 bases between them. This CDR3 comprises 15 residues.

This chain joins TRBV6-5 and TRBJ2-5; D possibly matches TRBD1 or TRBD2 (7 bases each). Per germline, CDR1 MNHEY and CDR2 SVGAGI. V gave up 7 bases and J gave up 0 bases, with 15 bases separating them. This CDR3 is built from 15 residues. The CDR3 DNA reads TGTGCCAGCATCAGCGGGACAGAGTACCAAGAGACCCAGTACTTC. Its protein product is CASISGTEYQETQYF.

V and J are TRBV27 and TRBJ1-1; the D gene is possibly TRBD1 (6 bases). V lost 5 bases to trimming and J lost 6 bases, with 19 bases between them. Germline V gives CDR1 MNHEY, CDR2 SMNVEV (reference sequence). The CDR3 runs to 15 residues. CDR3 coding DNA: TGTGCCAGCAGTCCGCGTGGAGTGGGACACCCTGAAGCTTTCTTT. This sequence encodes CASSPRGVGHPEAFF.

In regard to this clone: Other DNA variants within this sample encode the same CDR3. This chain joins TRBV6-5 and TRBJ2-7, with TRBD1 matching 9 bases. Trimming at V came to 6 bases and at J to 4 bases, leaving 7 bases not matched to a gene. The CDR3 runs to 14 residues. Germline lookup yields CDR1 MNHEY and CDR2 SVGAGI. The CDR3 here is CASSPGTGRYEQYF. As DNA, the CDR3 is TGTGCCAGCAGCCCCGGGACAGGGAGATACGAGCAGTACTTC.

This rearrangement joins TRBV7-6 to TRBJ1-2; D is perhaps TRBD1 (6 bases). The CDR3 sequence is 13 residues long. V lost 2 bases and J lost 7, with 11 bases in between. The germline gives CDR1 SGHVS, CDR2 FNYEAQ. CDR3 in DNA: TGTGCCAGCAGCTTAAGGGGGGCCGCTGGCTACACCTTC. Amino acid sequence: CASSLRGAAGYTF.